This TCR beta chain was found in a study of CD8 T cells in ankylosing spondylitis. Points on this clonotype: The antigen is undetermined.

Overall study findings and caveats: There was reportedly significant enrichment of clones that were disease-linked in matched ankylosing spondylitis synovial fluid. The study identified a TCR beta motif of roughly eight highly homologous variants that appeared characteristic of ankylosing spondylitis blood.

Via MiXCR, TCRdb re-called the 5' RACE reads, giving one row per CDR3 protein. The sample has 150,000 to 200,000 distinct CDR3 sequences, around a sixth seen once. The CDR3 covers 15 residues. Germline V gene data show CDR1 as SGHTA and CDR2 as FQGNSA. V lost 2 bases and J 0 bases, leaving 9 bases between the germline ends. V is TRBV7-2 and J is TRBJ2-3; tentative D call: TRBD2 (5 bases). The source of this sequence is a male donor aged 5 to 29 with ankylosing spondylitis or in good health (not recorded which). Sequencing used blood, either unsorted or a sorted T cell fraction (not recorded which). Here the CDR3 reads CASSLFTRSTDTQYF. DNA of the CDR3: TGTGCCAGCAGCTTATTTACTAGAAGCACAGATACGCAGTATTTT. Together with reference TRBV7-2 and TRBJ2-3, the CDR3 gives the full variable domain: GAGVSQSPSNKVTEKGKDVELRCDPISGHTALYWYRQSLGQGLEFLIYFQGNSAPDKSGLPSDRFSAERTGGSVSTLTIQRTQQEDSAVYLCASSLFTRSTDTQYFGPGTRLTVL.